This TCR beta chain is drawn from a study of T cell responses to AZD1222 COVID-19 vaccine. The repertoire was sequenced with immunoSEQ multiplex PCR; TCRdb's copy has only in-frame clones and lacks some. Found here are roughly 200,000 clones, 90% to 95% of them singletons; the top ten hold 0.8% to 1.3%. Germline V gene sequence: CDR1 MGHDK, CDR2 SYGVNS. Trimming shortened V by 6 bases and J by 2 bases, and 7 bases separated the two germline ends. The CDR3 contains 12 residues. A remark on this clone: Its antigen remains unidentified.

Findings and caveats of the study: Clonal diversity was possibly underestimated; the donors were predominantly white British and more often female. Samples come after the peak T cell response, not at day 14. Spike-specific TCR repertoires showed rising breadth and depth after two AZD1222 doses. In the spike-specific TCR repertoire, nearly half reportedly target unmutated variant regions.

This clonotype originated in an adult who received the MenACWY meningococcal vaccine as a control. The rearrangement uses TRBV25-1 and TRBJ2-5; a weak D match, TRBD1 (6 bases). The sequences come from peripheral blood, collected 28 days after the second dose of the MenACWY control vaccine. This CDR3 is CASRTGQETQYF. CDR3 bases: TGTGCCAGCAGGACAGGTCAAGAGACCCAGTACTTC.